The 6 T cell receptor beta chains given below trace back to one sample, sequenced in a study of beta chain features in type 1 diabetes. Since all of the isolated RNA was reverse transcribed, expressed TCRB transcripts were what got sequenced. Clones were sequenced by immunoSEQ multiplex PCR, and TCRdb holds only the in-frame ones, with some missing. Altogether under 800,000 clones are present, roughly a sixth being singletons, with the ten largest covering about 0.086%. The sequenced material came from naive CD4+ T cells from blood. The receptors here all came from a man aged 18 to 29 in good health.

This clone has more than one count but fewer than ten. The sample contains more than one DNA sequence encoding this CDR3. The V call is TRBV15, the J call TRBJ2-7; either TRBD1 or TRBD2 may fit D (5 bases each). The germline V gene encodes CDR1 LNHNV and CDR2 YYDKDF (reference sequence). The CDR3 is 13 residues long. The ends were cut back, 0 bases at V and 4 bases at J, with 7 bases in the middle. CDR3 nucleotides: TGTGCCACCAGCAGAGATGGGGGATACGAGCAGTACTTC. Protein sequence: CATSRDGGYEQYF.

This clone was seen more than once but under ten times. The gene calls are TRBV27 and TRBJ1-1; a weak D match, TRBD1 (6 bases). The CDR3 runs to 14 residues. Germline CDR1 reads MNHEY; CDR2 reads SMNVEV (reference sequence). Trimming took off 5 bases at V and 0 bases at J, with 10 bases between the two ends. Written as DNA, the CDR3 is TGTGCCAGCAGTAGAGGACAGATGAACACTGAAGCTTTCTTT. It codes for CASSRGQMNTEAFF.

The V and J genes are TRBV25-1 and TRBJ2-3; D unclear. CDR1 MGHDK and CDR2 SYGVNS come from the germline V gene. The length of the CDR3 is 13 residues. V was cut by 2 bases and J by 3 bases, with 6 bases left in between. CDR3 sequence: CASSERRTDTQYF. CDR3 DNA sequence: TGTGCCAGCAGTGAAAGGAGAACAGATACGCAGTATTTT.

For the CDR3, the DNA is TGTGCCAGCAGTGCGCAAAGGGAGACCCAGTACTTC. Residues: CASSAQRETQYF. V and J are TRBV6-5 and TRBJ2-5; no firm D call. From germline, CDR1 is MNHEY and CDR2 SVGAGI. This CDR3 comprises 12 residues. Trimming removed 5 bases at V and 5 bases at J, with 9 bases between.

V and J are TRBV19 and TRBJ1-5; D may be TRBD1 (5 bases). Trimming removed 6 bases at V and 5 bases at J, with 8 bases between. Per germline, CDR1 LNHDA and CDR2 SQIVND (reference sequence). There are 12 residues in the CDR3. The CDR3 region is CASRRGDQPQHF. The CDR3 nucleotides read TGTGCCAGTAGGAGGGGCGATCAGCCCCAGCATTTT.

This clone was picked up a small number of times. The chain is built from TRBV15 and TRBJ1-5; no reliable D call. V gave up 4 bases and J gave up 1 base, with 11 bases separating them. Germline CDR1 and CDR2: LNHNV and YYDKDF (reference sequence). The CDR3 has 15 amino acids. CDR3 amino acids: CATSKGTGSNQPQHF. In DNA form, the CDR3 reads TGTGCCACCAGCAAGGGAACGGGAAGCAATCAGCCCCAGCATTTT.